Presented here are 26 T cell receptor beta chains from one specimen sequenced in a study of cytomegalovirus exposure and HLA in healthy donors. Clones were read by immunoSEQ multiplex PCR, and TCRdb kept only the in-frame ones, dropping some. This repertoire shows 120,000 to 150,000 clones, about nine tenths found once; its top ten account for 4.5% to 5.5%. Sequenced sample: PBMCs. The receptors were sampled from a man between 18 and 29 years old in good health and CMV-seropositive.

The chain couples TRBV7-8 to TRBJ2-5; TRBD2 is a possible D gene (5 bases). Trimming shortened V by 1 base and J by 8 bases, and 17 bases separated the two germline ends. Germline V gene sequence: CDR1 SGHVS, CDR2 FQNEAQ. The CDR3 runs to 15 residues. CDR3 amino acids: CASSLVDSAKDTQYF. CDR3 nucleotide sequence: TGTGCCAGCAGCTTAGTGGACTCAGCCAAGGATACCCAGTACTTC. Combining the CDR3 with reference TRBV7-8 and TRBJ2-5 gives the whole variable domain GAGVSQSPRYKVAKRGQDVALRCDPISGHVSLFWYQQALGQGPEFLTYFQNEAQLDKSGLPSDRFFAERPEGSVSTLKIQRTQQEDSAVYLCASSLVDSAKDTQYFGPGTRLLVL.

The chain links TRBV7-2 to TRBJ1-5; TRBD1 matches at 8 bases. This CDR3 region has 16 residues. The germline gives CDR1 SGHTA, CDR2 FQGNSA. V was pared by 4 bases and J by 7 bases, with 12 bases of the junction left unmatched. The CDR3 is CASSSPRQGAWQPQHF. The CDR3 bases are TGTGCCAGCAGCTCCCCCAGGCAGGGGGCATGGCAGCCCCAGCATTTT.

A single count supports this clone. The J gene is TRBJ1-2, the V gene TRBV5-1; D might be TRBD1 (6 bases). Deletions cut 5 bases from V and 0 bases from J, with 8 bases between. This CDR3 spans 13 amino acids. Germline assignment: CDR1 SGHRS and CDR2 YFSETQ. The CDR3 here is CASRPGANYGYTF. CDR3 coding DNA: TGCGCCAGCAGACCAGGGGCTAACTATGGCTACACCTTC.

V gene TRBV5-6 combines with J gene TRBJ1-2, with D unresolved. Germline values: CDR1 SGHDT, CDR2 YYEEEE. The CDR3 consists of 13 residues. Trimming pared 4 bases from V and 6 bases from J, leaving 13 bases between. The CDR3 protein is CASSPSLADGYTF. The CDR3, as DNA: TGTGCCAGCAGCCCCTCTCTGGCAGATGGCTACACCTTC.

The chain recombines TRBV10-3 with TRBJ1-5; the match to TRBD1 covers 7 bases. CDR3 length equals 12 residues. Germline V gives CDR1 ENHRY, CDR2 SYGVKD. Trimming cost V 10 bases and J 5 bases; bases outside gene matches: 5. This CDR3 reads CATGRGDQPQHF. DNA for the CDR3: TGTGCCACAGGCAGGGGGGATCAGCCCCAGCATTTT.

In this sample, this clone turned up once. The V call is TRBV6-5, the J call TRBJ1-5, with D possibly being TRBD1 (5 bases). V was trimmed by 4 bases and J by 7 bases, leaving 11 bases between them. CDR3 length: 13 residues. Germline V gene data show CDR1 as MNHEY and CDR2 as SVGAGI. CDR3 residues: CASSSQGGQPQHF. CDR3 nucleotide sequence: TGTGCCAGCAGTTCCCAGGGAGGGCAGCCCCAGCATTTT.

The V call is TRBV7-9, the J call TRBJ1-5; perhaps TRBD1 as D (6 bases). V was pared by 3 bases and J by 0 bases, with 9 bases between. CDR1 and CDR2 from the germline V gene are SEHNR and FQNEAQ (reference sequence). The CDR3 spans 15 residues. CDR3 protein: CASSLGHVSNQPQHF. Here the CDR3 DNA reads TGTGCCAGCAGCTTGGGACACGTTAGCAATCAGCCCCAGCATTTT.

The V call is TRBV5-6, the J call TRBJ1-4; the D is unclear. Germline V gives CDR1 SGHDT, CDR2 YYEEEE. V lost 2 bases and J 1 base, leaving 12 bases between the germline ends. CDR3 length: 16 residues. The CDR3 DNA follows: TGTGCCAGCAGCTTTGGACTTGAAGGAACTAATGAAAAACTGTTTTTT. Amino acids: CASSFGLEGTNEKLFF. Variable domain in full (rest from reference TRBV5-6 and TRBJ1-4): DAGVTQSPTHLIKTRGQQVTLRCSPKSGHDTVSWYQQALGQGPQFIFQYYEEEERQRGNFPDRFSGHQFPNYSSELNVNALLLGDSALYLCASSFGLEGTNEKLFFGSGTQLSVL.

This clone was found once. This chain joins TRBV14 and TRBJ1-1; D gene uncertain. Germline CDR1 and CDR2: SGHDN and FVKESK. V gave up 0 bases and J gave up 0 bases, with 11 bases separating them. The CDR3 extends over 16 amino acids. CDR3 nucleotides: TGTGCCAGCAGCCAAGAAAGCCGACATTTGAACACTGAAGCTTTCTTT. Translation gives CASSQESRHLNTEAFF.

The rearrangement uses TRBV15 and TRBJ1-2, with D perhaps matching TRBD1 (5 bases). The CDR3 is 14 residues long. Germline CDR1 reads LNHNV; CDR2 reads YYDKDF (reference sequence). V was pared by 0 bases and J by 6 bases, with 11 bases between. This CDR3 reads CATSREGESNGYTF. The CDR3 region has the DNA TGTGCCACCAGCAGAGAAGGGGAATCTAATGGCTACACCTTC.

CDR3 loop: CASSLIPGQGYGYTF. In nucleotides, the CDR3 is TGTGCCAGCAGTCTCATTCCGGGACAGGGTTATGGCTACACCTTC. The chain uses TRBV28 and TRBJ1-2; 9 bases are a match to TRBD1. The CDR3 has 15 amino acids. V was pared by 5 bases and J by 5 bases, with 9 bases of the junction left unmatched. Germline CDR1 and CDR2: MDHEN and SYDVKM.

V and J are TRBV5-6 and TRBJ1-1; no reliable D call. The germline V and J ends were trimmed by 4 bases and 4 bases, with 17 bases remaining between them. Germline V gene data show CDR1 as SGHDT and CDR2 as YYEEEE. The CDR3 sequence is 15 residues long. The CDR3 protein is CASSLSEEGATEAFF. The CDR3 nucleotides are TGTGCCAGCAGCCTTTCAGAAGAGGGCGCCACTGAAGCTTTCTTT. Together with reference TRBV5-6 and TRBJ1-1, the CDR3 gives the full variable domain: DAGVTQSPTHLIKTRGQQVTLRCSPKSGHDTVSWYQQALGQGPQFIFQYYEEEERQRGNFPDRFSGHQFPNYSSELNVNALLLGDSALYLCASSLSEEGATEAFFGQGTRLTVV.

The chain is built from TRBV30 and TRBJ2-3; D might be TRBD2 (5 bases). There are 11 residues in the CDR3. Trimming took off 5 bases at V and 9 bases at J, with 12 bases between the two ends. The germline gives CDR1 GTSNPN, CDR2 SVGIG (reference sequence). In DNA form, the CDR3 reads TGTGCCTGGCTTTTCGGGAAAACGCAGTATTTT. This gives the protein CAWLFGKTQYF.

This chain links TRBV6-6 with TRBJ2-5; D unresolved. CDR1 is MNHNY and CDR2 is SVGAGI in the germline V gene (reference sequence). This CDR3 is built from 13 residues. The V and J ends lost 2 bases and 0 bases respectively, with 4 bases between them. Here the CDR3 reads CASSYQYQETQYF. The CDR3 region has the DNA TGTGCCAGCAGTTACCAGTACCAAGAGACCCAGTACTTC.

This rearrangement joins TRBV6-5 to TRBJ2-7; D possibly corresponds to TRBD1 (5 bases). Per germline, CDR1 MNHEY and CDR2 SVGAGI. Trimming cost V 5 bases and J 3 bases, with 14 bases left between them. The CDR3 extends over 14 amino acids. The CDR3 nucleotides read TGTGCCAGCAGTAGGGGTGAAGGTTTCTACGAGCAGTACTTC. Translation gives CASSRGEGFYEQYF.

The CDR3 nucleotides are TGTGCCAGCAGAACGGGGACTAGCGGATACACTAGCACAGATACGCAGTATTTT. This translates into CASRTGTSGYTSTDTQYF. The rearrangement uses TRBV25-1 and TRBJ2-3; 11 bases map to TRBD2. Per germline, CDR1 MGHDK and CDR2 SYGVNS. Trimming took 6 bases from V and 0 from J; bases not matched to a gene: 11. CDR3 length equals 18 residues. Based on the CDR3 plus reference TRBV25-1 and TRBJ2-3, the full variable domain is EADIYQTPRYLVIGTGKKITLECSQTMGHDKMYWYQQDPGMELHLIHYSYGVNSTEKGDLSSESTVSRIRTEHFPLTLESARPSHTSQYLCASRTGTSGYTSTDTQYFGPGTRLTVL.

J is TRBJ1-5 and V is TRBV29-1; D remains unclear. This CDR3 region has 13 residues. CDR1 SQVTM and CDR2 ANQGSEA come from the germline V gene. The CDR3 loop is CSFRRDIGQPQHF. CDR3 nucleotide sequence: TGCAGTTTTCGCCGGGATATAGGGCAGCCCCAGCATTTT. The full variable domain, in which reference TRBV29-1 and TRBJ1-5 provide the parts outside the CDR3, is SAVISQKPSRDICQRGTSLTIQCQVDSQVTMMFWYRQQPGQSLTLIATANQGSEATYESGFVIDKFPISRPNLTFSTLTVSNMSPEDSSIYLCSFRRDIGQPQHFGDGTRLSIL.

The chain uses TRBV27 and TRBJ2-4; no reliable D call. Trimming took 5 bases from V and 8 from J, leaving 16 bases between them. The CDR3 length is 14 residues. CDR1 is MNHEY and CDR2 is SMNVEV in the germline V gene (reference sequence). This chain's CDR3 is CASSPVTGLDIQYF. Written as DNA, the CDR3 is TGTGCCAGCAGTCCCGTGACTGGGTTAGACATTCAGTACTTC.

The chain is built from TRBV18 and TRBJ2-5; D unresolved. This CDR3 has 13 residues. Germline V gene data show CDR1 as KGHSH and CDR2 as LQKENI. Deletions cut 3 bases from V and 2 bases from J, with 7 bases between. CDR3 sequence reads: CASSPSLQETQYF. In nucleotides, the CDR3 is TGTGCCAGCTCACCTAGCTTACAAGAGACCCAGTACTTC. Full variable domain (remainder filled in from reference TRBV18 and TRBJ2-5): NAGVMQNPRHLVRRRGQEARLRCSPMKGHSHVYWYRQLPEEGLKFMVYLQKENIIDESGMPKERFSAEFPKEGPSILRIQQVVRGDSAAYFCASSPSLQETQYFGPGTRLLVL.

The chain uses TRBV10-2 and TRBJ2-3; 7 nucleotides align to TRBD2. V gave up 3 bases and J gave up 5 bases; unmatched junction bases: 5. This CDR3 is 14 amino acids long. The germline CDR1 and CDR2 sequences are WSHSY and SAAADI. The CDR3 sequence: CASSEVGRRDTQYF. CDR3 nucleotides: TGCGCCAGCAGTGAAGTCGGGAGGAGAGATACGCAGTATTTT.

This clone has a single count. This chain joins TRBV7-9 and TRBJ1-2, with D possibly matching TRBD1 (5 bases). V was pared by 0 bases and J by 5 bases, with 13 bases between. Germline V lookup: CDR1 SEHNR, CDR2 FQNEAQ (reference sequence). CDR3 size: 15 residues. The CDR3 nucleotides are TGTGCCAGCAGCTTAGCGAACGGGACTACTTATGGCTACACCTTC. Encoded protein: CASSLANGTTYGYTF. Drawing the rest from reference TRBV7-9 and TRBJ1-2, the complete variable domain is DTGVSQNPRHKITKRGQNVTFRCDPISEHNRLYWYRQTLGQGPEFLTYFQNEAQLEKSRLLSDRFSAERPKGSFSTLEIQRTEQGDSAMYLCASSLANGTTYGYTFGSGTRLTVV.

The sample holds a few counts of this clone. This chain uses TRBV4-2 with TRBJ2-2; a possible D gene is TRBD2 (5 bases). The CDR3 consists of 19 residues. Germline V gene lookup returns CDR1 LGHNA and CDR2 YNFKEQ. Trimming left V 4 bases short and J 3 bases short, with 24 bases between. The CDR3 protein is CASSPPGQAGDVDTGELFF. The CDR3 DNA reads as TGTGCCAGCAGCCCCCCCGGGCAGGCGGGCGATGTGGACACCGGGGAGCTGTTTTTT.

The V gene is TRBV7-2, the J gene TRBJ1-2; D possibly corresponds to TRBD1 (5 bases). This CDR3 is 14 amino acids long. Germline loops: CDR1 SGHTA, CDR2 FQGNSA. Trimming shortened V by 6 bases and J by 3 bases, and 14 bases separated the two germline ends. CDR3 in amino acids: CASRRGTLDYGYTF. The CDR3 nucleotides read TGTGCCAGCAGACGGGGGACCTTGGACTATGGCTACACCTTC. Full variable domain (missing parts from reference TRBV7-2 and TRBJ1-2): GAGVSQSPSNKVTEKGKDVELRCDPISGHTALYWYRQSLGQGLEFLIYFQGNSAPDKSGLPSDRFSAERTGGSVSTLTIQRTQQEDSAVYLCASRRGTLDYGYTFGSGTRLTVV.

J is TRBJ2-1 and V is TRBV5-4; D remains ambiguous. Germline values: CDR1 SGHNT, CDR2 YYREEE (reference sequence). The germline V and J ends were trimmed by 0 bases and 10 bases, with 5 bases remaining between them. The CDR3 length is 11 residues. CDR3 DNA: TGTGCCAGCAGCTTGGGGCCCGAGCAGTTCTTC. This translates into CASSLGPEQFF.

The CDR3 protein is CASSIKGHANTEAFF. CDR3 DNA: TGTGCCAGTAGTATAAAGGGGCACGCGAACACTGAAGCTTTCTTT. The genes are TRBV19 and TRBJ1-1, with D tentatively TRBD1 (5 bases). Germline CDR1 and CDR2: LNHDA and SQIVND (reference sequence). The CDR3 extends over 15 amino acids. V was trimmed by 2 bases and J by 1 base, leaving 11 bases between them.

This clone was detected once. The chain joins TRBV7-2 to TRBJ1-2, with 8 bases that match TRBD1. With 5 bases clipped from V and 4 bases from J, the junction kept 9 bases outside the gene matches. Germline lookup yields CDR1 SGHTA and CDR2 FQGNSA. The CDR3 length is 15 residues. CDR3 sequence: CASSPTGGVSYGYTF. The CDR3 DNA sequence: TGTGCCAGCAGCCCTACAGGGGGTGTTAGCTATGGCTACACCTTC.